Listed here are 24 T cell receptor beta chains from one sample, sequenced in a study of healthy donors' naive CD4 and CD8 T cells. Each TCR library used around 0.5 ug of total RNA and a linear amplification protocol. TCRdb processed the reads anew with MiXCR; each CDR3 protein has one entry. The sample shows around 180,000 distinct CDR3 sequences, nearly 75% of them seen only once. Sequenced: naive CD4+ and CD8+ T cells sorted from blood, pooled from several donors. The receptors shown here come from a pool of human donors in good health; the sample pools cells from several healthy donors.

V and J are TRBV12-3 or TRBV12-4 and TRBJ2-1; D is possibly TRBD2 (6 bases). V was pared by 3 bases and J by 8 bases, with 17 bases between. The CDR3 has 15 amino acids. CDR3 protein: CASSFTVGSNDEQFF. The CDR3 bases are TGTGCCAGCAGTTTTACCGTCGGGAGTAACGATGAGCAGTTCTTC.

The CDR3 loop is CASSYQVGHDEQYF. In nucleotides, the CDR3 is TGCGCCAGCAGTTACCAGGTTGGGCATGACGAGCAGTACTTC. J is TRBJ2-7 and V is TRBV5-1; D is undetermined. This CDR3 is built from 14 residues. V dropped 5 bases and J dropped 5 bases, with 17 bases sitting between them. CDR1 and CDR2 from the germline V gene are SGHRS and YFSETQ. The full variable domain, its missing parts supplied by reference TRBV5-1 and TRBJ2-7, is KAGVTQTPRYLIKTRGQQVTLSCSPISGHRSVSWYQQTPGQGLQFLFEYFSETQRNKGNFPGRFSGRQFSNSRSEMNVSTLELGDSALYLCASSYQVGHDEQYFGPGTRLTVT.

This clonotype was recorded a few times. The rearrangement links TRBV29-1 to TRBJ1-1, with a possible D match to TRBD1 (5 bases). Trimming took off 6 bases at V and 4 bases at J, with 12 bases between the two ends. Germline lookup yields CDR1 SQVTM and CDR2 ANQGSEA. CDR3 size: 12 residues. The CDR3 protein is CSVAGGTTEAFF. The CDR3 coding sequence is TGCAGCGTGGCCGGTGGGACCACTGAAGCTTTCTTT.

The chain combines TRBV11-2 with TRBJ2-7; unclear D gene. CDR1 is SGHAT, CDR2 FQNNGV, per germline. CDR3 length: 16 residues. The germline V and J ends were trimmed by 5 bases and 0 bases, with 17 bases remaining between them. The chain's CDR3 is CASSPLPGPSSYEQYF. The DNA for the CDR3 is TGTGCCAGCAGCCCCCTTCCCGGGCCTAGCTCCTACGAGCAGTACTTC.

The chain couples TRBV19 to TRBJ1-5; no reliable D call. Trimming removed 0 bases from V and 0 bases from J, with 15 bases in between. The germline CDR1 and CDR2 sequences are LNHDA and SQIVND (reference sequence). The CDR3 length is 18 residues. The CDR3 spells CASSIESGRSYSNQPQHF. In nucleotides, the CDR3 is TGTGCCAGTAGTATAGAATCCGGCAGAAGCTATAGCAATCAGCCCCAGCATTTT.

The genes are TRBV4-3 and TRBJ2-5; TRBD1 agrees at 10 bases. Germline lookup yields CDR1 LGHNA and CDR2 YSLEER. Unmatched junction bases numbered 1, after V lost 0 bases and J lost 3 bases. The CDR3 totals 15 residues. CDR3 nucleotides: TGCGCCAGCAGCCAAGAAGGGACAGGGGAAGAGACCCAGTACTTC. Translated: CASSQEGTGEETQYF.

The gene calls are TRBV18 and TRBJ2-3; 8 positions match TRBD1. The CDR3 spans 14 residues. Per the germline V gene, CDR1 is KGHSH and CDR2 is LQKENI. V was pared by 2 bases and J by 5 bases, with 3 bases of the junction left unmatched. The CDR3 region has the DNA TGTGCCAGCTCACCAACAGGGGGTATAGATACGCAGTATTTT. Amino acid sequence: CASSPTGGIDTQYF. The full variable domain, with the rest looked up from reference TRBV18 and TRBJ2-3, is NAGVMQNPRHLVRRRGQEARLRCSPMKGHSHVYWYRQLPEEGLKFMVYLQKENIIDESGMPKERFSAEFPKEGPSILRIQQVVRGDSAAYFCASSPTGGIDTQYFGPGTRLTVL.

The chain combines TRBV6-5 with TRBJ1-1, with unresolved D. Germline V gene lookup returns CDR1 MNHEY and CDR2 SVGAGI. The V gene lost 2 bases and the J gene lost 6 bases, with 10 bases spanning the gap. This CDR3 is 13 amino acids long. The CDR3 region has the DNA TGTGCCAGCAGTTACGGTTCCTCACCTGAAGCTTTCTTT. This codes for CASSYGSSPEAFF.

This chain uses TRBV30 with TRBJ1-1; no firm D call. Germline V CDR1 and CDR2: GTSNPN, SVGIG (reference sequence). CDR3 length: 11 amino acids. V was trimmed by 3 bases and J by 7 bases, leaving 9 bases between them. Written as DNA, the CDR3 is TGTGCCTGGAGGGCGGGTGTTGAAGCTTTCTTT. It yields the protein CAWRAGVEAFF.

CDR3 residues: CASSDLAEQFF. The CDR3 bases are TGTGCCAGCAGTGATCTGGCGGAGCAGTTCTTC. The chain is built from TRBV6-1 and TRBJ2-1; no clear D. There are 11 residues in the CDR3. V dropped 3 bases and J dropped 10 bases, with 7 bases sitting between them. CDR1 MNHNS and CDR2 SASEGT come from the germline V gene.

V gene TRBV4-3 combines with J gene TRBJ2-1; no firm D call. This CDR3 spans 13 amino acids. The germline V gene encodes CDR1 LGHNA and CDR2 YSLEER. V was pared by 3 bases and J by 5 bases, with 8 bases between. This CDR3 is CASSHASDNEQFF. CDR3 nucleotides: TGCGCCAGCAGCCACGCGAGCGACAATGAGCAGTTCTTC.

V gene TRBV30 combines with J gene TRBJ2-3; D is perhaps TRBD1 (5 bases). This CDR3 is built from 14 residues. Germline V lookup: CDR1 GTSNPN, CDR2 SVGIG (reference sequence). V was cut by 2 bases and J by 1 base, with 10 bases left in between. CDR3 sequence reads: CAWSTGFGTDTQYF. For the CDR3, the DNA is TGTGCCTGGAGTACAGGCTTCGGCACAGATACGCAGTATTTT.

The CDR3 DNA is TGCAGCGTAGAGAAGGGCCTTGAAGCTTTCTTT. Its protein product is CSVEKGLEAFF. The chain employs TRBV29-1 and TRBJ1-1; no clear D. The CDR3 covers 11 residues. V dropped 6 bases and J dropped 7 bases, with 12 bases sitting between them. Germline V lookup: CDR1 SQVTM, CDR2 ANQGSEA.

The table lists this clonotype with a few counts. The V gene is TRBV28, the J gene TRBJ2-7; TRBD2 agrees at 8 bases. Germline V lookup: CDR1 MDHEN, CDR2 SYDVKM. The CDR3 spans 12 residues. The ends lost 9 bases at V and 0 bases at J; junction bases unmatched: 1. CDR3 bases: TGTGCCAGTAGCGGGATCTCCTACGAGCAGTACTTC. Protein: CASSGISYEQYF.

The chain joins TRBV29-1 to TRBJ2-7; the D gene is possibly TRBD1 (6 bases). V lost 3 bases and J 5 bases, leaving 11 bases between the germline ends. Germline V gene lookup returns CDR1 SQVTM and CDR2 ANQGSEA. CDR3 length: 12 residues. The CDR3 DNA sequence: TGCAGCGTTGACAGGGGTACCGACGAGCAGTACTTC. Its protein product is CSVDRGTDEQYF.

The chain uses TRBV19 and TRBJ2-1; the D gene is possibly TRBD2 (6 bases). Trimming removed 3 bases from V and 3 bases from J, with 12 bases in between. CDR1 LNHDA and CDR2 SQIVND come from the germline V gene (reference sequence). The CDR3 has 15 residues. This CDR3 reads CASSIRDSIYNEQFF. For the CDR3, the DNA is TGTGCCAGTAGTATTCGGGACTCTATCTACAATGAGCAGTTCTTC.

J is TRBJ2-1 and V is TRBV18, with TRBD2 identical over 10 bases. The CDR3 extends over 17 amino acids. Germline V gene lookup returns CDR1 KGHSH and CDR2 LQKENI. Trimming at V came to 3 bases and at J to 7 bases, leaving 12 bases not matched to a gene. The CDR3 loop reads CASSPPATSGIRNEQFF. The CDR3 DNA is TGTGCCAGCTCACCGCCCGCCACTAGCGGGATCAGGAATGAGCAGTTCTTC.

V usage is TRBV7-8 and J usage is TRBJ2-1; tentative D call: TRBD2 (5 bases). CDR1 SGHVS and CDR2 FQNEAQ come from the germline V gene. V lost 2 bases and J 4 bases, leaving 9 bases between the germline ends. The CDR3 is 14 amino acids. The CDR3 spells CASSLNRGYNEQFF. CDR3 nucleotide sequence: TGTGCCAGCAGCTTAAATCGGGGATACAATGAGCAGTTCTTC.

Concerning this clonotype: This may stem from a read error, because a much larger clone lies one nucleotide away. The genes are TRBV7-2 and TRBJ2-7; 7 bases are shared with TRBD1. CDR3 length: 13 residues. Germline CDR1 and CDR2: SGHTA and FQGNSA. Trimming cost V 5 bases and J 9 bases; bases outside gene matches: 10. CDR3 amino acids: CASSRSQGGGQYF. In nucleotides, the CDR3 is TGTGCCAGCAGCCGGTCTCAAGGGGGCGGGCAGTACTTC.

The sample holds a few counts of this clonotype. The rearrangement links TRBV27 to TRBJ1-2; D not resolved. V lost 0 bases, J lost 4 bases, and 12 bases lay in between. The CDR3 contains 15 residues. Looked up from germline, CDR1 is MNHEY and CDR2 is SMNVEV (reference sequence). This CDR3 reads CASSLSLTPVYGYTF. As DNA, the CDR3 is TGTGCCAGCAGTTTATCACTGACCCCTGTCTATGGCTACACCTTC.

This chain links TRBV29-1 with TRBJ2-1; 8 nucleotides agree with TRBD2. The CDR3 has 14 residues. V lost 1 base and J lost 9; bases outside the gene matches: 8. Per the germline V gene, CDR1 is SQVTM and CDR2 is ANQGSEA. The CDR3 DNA follows: TGCAGCGTTGAAGGCCGGGAGGGACGGGGTGAGCAGTTCTTC. This translates into CSVEGREGRGEQFF.

This chain links TRBV12-3 or TRBV12-4 with TRBJ2-7; D call uncertain. The CDR3 totals 14 residues. V was trimmed by 4 bases and J by 2 bases, leaving 12 bases between them. CDR3 sequence: CASSWGSGTYEQYF. CDR3 DNA sequence: TGTGCCAGCAGTTGGGGATCCGGAACCTACGAGCAGTACTTC.

The V and J genes are TRBV12-5 and TRBJ2-1, with unresolved D. CDR3 length: 13 amino acids. Germline CDR1 reads LGHNT; CDR2 reads FRNRAP. V gave up 5 bases and J gave up 0 bases, with 5 bases separating them. DNA for the CDR3: TGTGCTAGTGGTAAAAGCTCCTACAATGAGCAGTTCTTC. This codes for CASGKSSYNEQFF.

Details on this clonotype: Germline is not matched at one junction end, which may reflect a read error. This chain uses TRBV6-5 with TRBJ2-7; TRBD1 aligns across 8 bases. The germline gives CDR1 MNHEY, CDR2 SVGAGI. This CDR3 contains 15 residues. This CDR3 is CANSQLDRGAYEQYF. In DNA, the CDR3 is TGTGCCAACAGTCAACTAGACAGGGGAGCCTACGAGCAGTACTTC.